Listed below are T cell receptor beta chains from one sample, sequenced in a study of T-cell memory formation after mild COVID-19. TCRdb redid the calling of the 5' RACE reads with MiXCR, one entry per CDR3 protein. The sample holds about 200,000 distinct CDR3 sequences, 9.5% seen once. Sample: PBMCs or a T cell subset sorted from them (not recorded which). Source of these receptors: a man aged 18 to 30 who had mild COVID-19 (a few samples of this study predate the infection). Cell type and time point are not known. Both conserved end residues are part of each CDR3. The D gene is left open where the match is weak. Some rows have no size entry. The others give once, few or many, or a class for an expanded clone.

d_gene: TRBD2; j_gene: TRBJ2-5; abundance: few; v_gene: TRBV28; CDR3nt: TGTGCCAGCAATGAGCGGGGTCCCCAAGAGACCCAGTACTTC; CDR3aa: CASNERGPQETQYF
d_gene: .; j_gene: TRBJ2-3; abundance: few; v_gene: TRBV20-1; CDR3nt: TGCAGTGCTAGAGGGGACTGGGCGCAGTATTTT; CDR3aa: CSARGDWAQYF
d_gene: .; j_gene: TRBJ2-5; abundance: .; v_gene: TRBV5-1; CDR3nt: TGCGCCGGCAGCTTCGGACAGATCCAAGAGACCCAGTACTTC; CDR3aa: CAGSFGQIQETQYF
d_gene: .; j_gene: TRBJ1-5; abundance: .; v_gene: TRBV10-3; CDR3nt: TGTGCCATCAGTGAGTCTGAACGGCCCCAGCATTTT; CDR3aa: CAISESERPQHF
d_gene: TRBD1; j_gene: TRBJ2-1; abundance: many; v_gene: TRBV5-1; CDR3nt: TGCGCCAGCAGCTCGGGACAGGGTCGGCGGGGGTTGTATGAGCAGTTCTTC; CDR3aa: CASSSGQGRRGLYEQFF
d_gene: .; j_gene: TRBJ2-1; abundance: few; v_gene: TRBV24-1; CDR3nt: TGTGCCACCAGTGACCTCGGGACGGAGCAGTTCTTC; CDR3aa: CATSDLGTEQFF
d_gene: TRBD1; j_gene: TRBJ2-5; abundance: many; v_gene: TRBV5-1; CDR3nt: TGCGCCAGCAGCCAAACTGGACAGGGAGGAGAGGAGACCCAGTACTTC; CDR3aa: CASSQTGQGGEETQYF
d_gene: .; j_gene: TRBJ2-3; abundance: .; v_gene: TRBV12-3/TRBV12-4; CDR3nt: TGTGCCAGCACCCGCGGGAATACGCAGTATTTT; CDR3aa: CASTRGNTQYF
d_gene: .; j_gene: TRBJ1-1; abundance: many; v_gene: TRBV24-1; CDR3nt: TGTGCCACCAGTGGTGGCAGGGACACTGAAGCTTTCTTT; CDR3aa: CATSGGRDTEAFF
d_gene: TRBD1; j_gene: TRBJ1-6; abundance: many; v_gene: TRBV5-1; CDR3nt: TGCGCCAGCAGCTTGAATGCCGACAGGGGCTCGGGCCTCCACTTT; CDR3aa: CASSLNADRGSGLHF
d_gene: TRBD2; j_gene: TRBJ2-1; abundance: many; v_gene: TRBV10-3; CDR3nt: TGTGCCATCAGTGAGCCGTCTAGCGGGGGGCGCGTAGATGAGCAGTTCTTC; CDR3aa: CAISEPSSGGRVDEQFF
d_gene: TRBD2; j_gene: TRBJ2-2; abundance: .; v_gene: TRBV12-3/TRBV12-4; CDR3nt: TGTGCCAGCAGTTTGGGCGGGAGAGTAAGCACCGGGGAGCTGTTTTTT; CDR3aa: CASSLGGRVSTGELFF
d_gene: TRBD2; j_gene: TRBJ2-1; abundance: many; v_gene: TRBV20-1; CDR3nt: TGCAGTGCTAGGGAGGCTAGCGGGGGGCGGTATGAGCAGTTCTTC; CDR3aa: CSAREASGGRYEQFF